This TCR beta chain was retrieved from a study of blood T cell repertoires in COVID-19. The V and J ends lost 1 base and 5 bases respectively, with 11 bases between them. CDR3 length: 14 residues. Germline CDR1 SGHTA, CDR2 FQGNSA. Assay used: immunoSEQ multiplex PCR; TCRdb lists only in-frame clones, some missing. Of fewer than 150,000 clones listed, approximately 89% are singletons. This clone showed up just once. The sample contains more than one DNA sequence encoding this CDR3. The V gene is TRBV7-2, the J gene TRBJ2-5, with D tentatively TRBD2 (7 bases). The sequenced material came from peripheral blood. This receptor was taken from a human donor in a cohort sampled during active COVID-19. The CDR3 sequence: CASSLGGGRETQYF. DNA of the CDR3: TGTGCCAGCAGCTTAGGGGGGGGCCGGGAGACCCAGTACTTC.